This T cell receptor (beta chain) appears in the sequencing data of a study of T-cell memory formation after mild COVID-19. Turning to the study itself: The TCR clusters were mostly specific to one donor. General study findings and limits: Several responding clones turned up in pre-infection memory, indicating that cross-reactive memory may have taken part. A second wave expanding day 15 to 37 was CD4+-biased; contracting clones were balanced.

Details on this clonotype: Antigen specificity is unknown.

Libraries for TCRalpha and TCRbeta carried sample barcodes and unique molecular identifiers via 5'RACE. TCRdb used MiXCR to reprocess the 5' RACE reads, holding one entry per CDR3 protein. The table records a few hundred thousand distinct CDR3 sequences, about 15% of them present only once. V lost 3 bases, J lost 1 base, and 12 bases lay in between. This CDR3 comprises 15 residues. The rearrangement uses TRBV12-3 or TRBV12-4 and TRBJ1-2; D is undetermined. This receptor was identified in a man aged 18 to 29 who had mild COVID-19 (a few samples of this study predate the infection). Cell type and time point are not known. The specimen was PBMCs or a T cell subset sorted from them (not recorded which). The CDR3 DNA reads TGTGCCAGCAGTTTTGACTCTACCGTTAACTATGGCTACACCTTC. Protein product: CASSFDSTVNYGYTF.